These T cell receptor beta chains were read from a single sample in a study of blood T cell repertoires in COVID-19. This table comes from immunoSEQ multiplex PCR, and its TCRdb copy is limited to in-frame clones, with some not included. The sample includes a few hundred thousand clones, about nine tenths seen only once; the top ten take 3% to 3.5%. Material: PBMCs or T cells enriched from blood (not recorded which). The source of these receptors is a woman aged 45-65 years in a cohort exposed to, infected with or recovered from COVID-19 (not recorded which). Both conserved end residues are part of each CDR3. A D gene is named only where the DNA matches it firmly. Rows may omit the clone size; those that give it use once, few, many or a size class.

TRBV29-1	NA	TRBD1	TRBJ2-1	TGCAGCGCGGGACAGCTTTACAATGAGCAGTTCTTC	CSAGQLYNEQFF
TRBV7-2	NA	NA	TRBJ1-1	TGTGCCAGCAGCTTAGTGGGAGCTGCTGAAGCTTTCTTT	CASSLVGAAEAFF
TRBV12-5	NA	NA	TRBJ1-2	TGTGCTAGTGGTTTGCCCAGTTCTAACTATGGCTACACCTTC	CASGLPSSNYGYTF
TRBV7-2	NA	NA	TRBJ2-1	TGTGCCAGCAGCTTAGTTGGCTGGGGGCAGATCAATGAGCAGTTCTTC	CASSLVGWGQINEQFF
TRBV6-1	NA	TRBD1	TRBJ1-2	TGTGCCAGCAGTGAAGCGGGACAGCGCGGGTATAGGAGTGGTGGCTACACCTTC	CASSEAGQRGYRSGGYTF
TRBV4-2	few	NA	TRBJ1-3	TGTGCCAGCAGCCAAGACCGGGAGGGGTCTGACACCATATATTTT	CASSQDREGSDTIYF
TRBV2	NA	TRBD1	TRBJ1-5	TGTGCCAGCAGTGATGGACCCGGGACAGGGGGACAGCCCCAGCATTTT	CASSDGPGTGGQPQHF
TRBV5-1	NA	NA	TRBJ2-5	TGCGCCAGCAGCTTGAACCCGACAGGGCGGGGAGAGACCCAGTACTTC	CASSLNPTGRGETQYF
TRBV30	NA	TRBD2	TRBJ2-2	TGTGCCTGGGAGAGCGGGGGGGCCGTCGGGGAGCTGTTTTTT	CAWESGGAVGELFF
TRBV4-2	NA	NA	TRBJ2-3	TGTGCCAGCAGTTACGGGATACTCTCAGATACGCAGTATTTT	CASSYGILSDTQYF
TRBV5-1	NA	NA	TRBJ2-1	TGCGCCAGCAGCCCTCGAGGGAACTCCTACAATGAGCAGTTCTTC	CASSPRGNSYNEQFF
TRBV11-2	NA	NA	TRBJ1-4	TGTGCCAGCAGCTCTGGGGTCGGGGCAACTAATGAAAAACTGTTTTTT	CASSSGVGATNEKLFF
TRBV20-1	NA	NA	TRBJ1-5	TGCAGTGCTAGTTGGATCGGGGGTAATAGCAATCAGCCCCAGCATTTT	CSASWIGGNSNQPQHF
TRBV6-1	once	NA	TRBJ2-7	TGTGCCAGCAGTGAACTTTACGGGTCCTACGAGCAGTACTTC	CASSELYGSYEQYF
TRBV4-2	NA	NA	TRBJ2-4	TGTGCCAGCAGCCAAGAGGAAGGTCAGGCAAACATTCAGTACTTC	CASSQEEGQANIQYF
TRBV9	NA	NA	TRBJ2-3	TGTGCCAGCAGCGTAATGGCGGGGATCACAGATACGCAGTATTTT	CASSVMAGITDTQYF
TRBV4-1	NA	NA	TRBJ1-5	TGCGCCAGCAGCCCCATATGGCTCAGGAGCAATCAGCCCCAGCATTTT	CASSPIWLRSNQPQHF
TRBV5-4	NA	TRBD1	TRBJ2-5	TGTGCCAGCAGCGAGGACAGGGGATCCCAAGAGACCCAGTACTTC	CASSEDRGSQETQYF
TRBV7-2	NA	NA	TRBJ1-2	TGTGCCAGCAGCTTAAGTAGAGCTTTTAACTATGGCTACACCTTC	CASSLSRAFNYGYTF
TRBV11-3	NA	TRBD2	TRBJ2-3	TGTGCCAGCAGCTCGGGACTAGCGGGTGATACGCAGTATTTT	CASSSGLAGDTQYF
TRBV5-1	NA	TRBD1	TRBJ1-5	TGCGCCAGCAGCCAGACAGGGTTGGAGCCCCAGCATTTT	CASSQTGLEPQHF
TRBV7-2	NA	TRBD2	TRBJ2-5	TGTGCCAGCGTCTCCTACCTGGCGGGGGGGCAAGAGACCCAGTACTTC	CASVSYLAGGQETQYF
TRBV7-3	few	TRBD2	TRBJ2-3	TGTGCCAGCAGCGAAACTAGCGCCTCTAGCACAGATACGCAGTATTTT	CASSETSASSTDTQYF
TRBV12-3/TRBV12-4	NA	TRBD1	TRBJ1-2	TGTGCCAGCAGTCCACGACAGGGGACGGGCTACACCTTC	CASSPRQGTGYTF
TRBV5-8	NA	TRBD1	TRBJ1-2	TGTGCCAGCACCTTCCTGGACAGGGGGGACTTGGGCTACACCTTC	CASTFLDRGDLGYTF
TRBV6-5	NA	TRBD1	TRBJ1-1	TGTGTCGCCGGACAGGGTGGCTCTGAAGCTTTCTTT	CVAGQGGSEAFF
TRBV18	NA	TRBD1	TRBJ2-6	TGTGCCAGCTCACCTACAGGGGCTTCCTCTGGGGCCAACGTCCTGACTTTC	CASSPTGASSGANVLTF
TRBV6-2/TRBV6-3	NA	NA	TRBJ1-5	TGTGCCAGCAGCCCGGACGGGATCAGTCAGCCCCAGCATTTT	CASSPDGISQPQHF
TRBV5-6	NA	NA	TRBJ1-1	TGTGCCAGCAGCTTGGGCAGAGGTGAAGCTTTCTTT	CASSLGRGEAFF
TRBV28	NA	NA	TRBJ1-4	TGTGCCAGCATTCACTCGACAGGCTTTAATGAAAAACTGTTTTTT	CASIHSTGFNEKLFF
TRBV30	NA	NA	TRBJ1-5	TGTGCCTGGGCGCCAGGCCCCAATCAGCCCCAGCATTTT	CAWAPGPNQPQHF
TRBV28	NA	NA	TRBJ2-1	TGTGCCAGCAGTTTTGGGCGGGGACGGAACAATGAGCAGTTCTTC	CASSFGRGRNNEQFF
TRBV29-1	NA	TRBD1	TRBJ1-2	TGCAGCGTTGGACAGGGGAGGATCTATGGCTACACCTTC	CSVGQGRIYGYTF
TRBV30	NA	NA	TRBJ2-2	TGTGCCTGGAGTGACGGGGGGCCGACCGGGGAGCTGTTTTTT	CAWSDGGPTGELFF
TRBV4-3	NA	NA	TRBJ1-2	TGCGCCAGCAGCCAGAACTTCCAGGGGTCTAACTATGGCTACACCTTC	CASSQNFQGSNYGYTF
TRBV19	once	NA	TRBJ2-5	TGTGCCAGTGCCGTAGGTCGGGGAGAGACCCAGTACTTC	CASAVGRGETQYF
TRBV7-2	NA	NA	TRBJ2-2	TGTGCCAGCAGCTTAACAGGCTTCTACGGGGAGCTGTTTTTT	CASSLTGFYGELFF
TRBV11-2	NA	NA	TRBJ1-1	TGTGCCAGCAGCTTAGAGGGGGGGGCCGCAGCTTTCTTT	CASSLEGGAAAFF
TRBV29-1	NA	NA	TRBJ1-2	TGCAGCGTAGCGACAGCCTATGGCTACACCTTC	CSVATAYGYTF
TRBV4-1	NA	TRBD1	TRBJ1-5	TGCGCCAGCAGCCACATATATTCGACAGGGAGGCTTAGCAATCAGCCCCAGCATTTT	CASSHIYSTGRLSNQPQHF
TRBV2	NA	TRBD1	TRBJ1-4	TGTGCCAGCAGTTACGGGACAGCAAATGAAAAACTGTTTTTT	CASSYGTANEKLFF